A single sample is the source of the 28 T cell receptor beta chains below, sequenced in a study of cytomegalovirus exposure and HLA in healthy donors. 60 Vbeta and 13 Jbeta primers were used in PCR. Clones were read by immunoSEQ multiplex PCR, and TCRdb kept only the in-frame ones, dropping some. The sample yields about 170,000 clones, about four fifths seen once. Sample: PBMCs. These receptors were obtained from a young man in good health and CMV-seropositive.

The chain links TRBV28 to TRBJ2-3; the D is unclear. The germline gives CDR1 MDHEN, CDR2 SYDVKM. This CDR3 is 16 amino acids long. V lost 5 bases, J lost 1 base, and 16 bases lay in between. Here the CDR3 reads CASSPPHRPGTDTQYF. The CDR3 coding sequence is TGTGCCAGCAGTCCCCCTCATCGCCCGGGCACAGATACGCAGTATTTT.

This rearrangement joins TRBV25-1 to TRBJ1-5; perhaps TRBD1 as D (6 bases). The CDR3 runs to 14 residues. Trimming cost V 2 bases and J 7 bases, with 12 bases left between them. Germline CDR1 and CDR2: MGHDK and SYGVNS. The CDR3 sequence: CASSETGLNQPQHF. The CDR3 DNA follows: TGTGCCAGCAGTGAAACAGGGTTGAACCAGCCCCAGCATTTT.

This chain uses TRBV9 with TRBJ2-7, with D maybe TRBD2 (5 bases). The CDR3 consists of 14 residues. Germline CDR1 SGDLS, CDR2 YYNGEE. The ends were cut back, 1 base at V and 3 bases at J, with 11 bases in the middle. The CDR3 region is CASSVLDGGYEQYF. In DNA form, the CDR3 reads TGTGCCAGCAGCGTACTCGACGGAGGCTACGAGCAGTACTTC.

DNA of the CDR3: TGTGCCAGCAGTGAAACAGGGCTGACTGAAGCTTTCTTT. Protein product: CASSETGLTEAFF. This sequence joins TRBV6-5 and TRBJ1-1; possible D gene TRBD1, 6 bases. CDR1 is MNHEY, CDR2 SVGAGI, per germline. The CDR3 runs to 13 residues. Trimming removed 5 bases at V and 5 bases at J, with 12 bases between.

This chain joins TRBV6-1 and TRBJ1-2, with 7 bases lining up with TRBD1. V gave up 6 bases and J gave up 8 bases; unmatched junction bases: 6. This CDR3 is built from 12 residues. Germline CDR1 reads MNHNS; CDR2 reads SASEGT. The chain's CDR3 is CASSPTGQGYTF. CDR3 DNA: TGTGCCAGCAGCCCGACAGGGCAAGGCTACACCTTC.

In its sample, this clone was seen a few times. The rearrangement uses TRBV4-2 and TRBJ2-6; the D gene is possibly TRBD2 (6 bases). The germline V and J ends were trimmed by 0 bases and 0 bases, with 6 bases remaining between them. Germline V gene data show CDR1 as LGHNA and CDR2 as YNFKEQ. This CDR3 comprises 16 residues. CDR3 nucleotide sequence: TGTGCCAGCAGCCAAGAGGAGGGCTCTGGGGCCAACGTCCTGACTTTC. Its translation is CASSQEEGSGANVLTF.

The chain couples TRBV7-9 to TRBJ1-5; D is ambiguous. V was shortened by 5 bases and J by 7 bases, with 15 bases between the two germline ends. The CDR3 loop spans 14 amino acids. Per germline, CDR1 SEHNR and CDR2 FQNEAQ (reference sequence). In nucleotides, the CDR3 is TGTGCCAGCAGCCGAAGCGGGATAGGGCAGCCCCAGCATTTT. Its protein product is CASSRSGIGQPQHF.

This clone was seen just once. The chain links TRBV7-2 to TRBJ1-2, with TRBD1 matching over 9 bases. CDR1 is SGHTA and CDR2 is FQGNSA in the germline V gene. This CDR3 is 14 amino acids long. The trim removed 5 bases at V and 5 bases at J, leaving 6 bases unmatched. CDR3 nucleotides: TGTGCCAGCAGCGCATTACAGGGGGCGTATGGCTACACCTTC. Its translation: CASSALQGAYGYTF. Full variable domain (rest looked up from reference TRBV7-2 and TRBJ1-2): GAGVSQSPSNKVTEKGKDVELRCDPISGHTALYWYRQSLGQGLEFLIYFQGNSAPDKSGLPSDRFSAERTGGSVSTLTIQRTQQEDSAVYLCASSALQGAYGYTFGSGTRLTVV.

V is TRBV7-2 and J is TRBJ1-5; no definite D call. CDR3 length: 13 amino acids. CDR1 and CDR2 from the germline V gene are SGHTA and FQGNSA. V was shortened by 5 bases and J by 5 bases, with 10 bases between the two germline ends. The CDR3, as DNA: TGTGCCAGCAGCCCCAAGTTAGATCAGCCCCAGCATTTT. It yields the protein CASSPKLDQPQHF.

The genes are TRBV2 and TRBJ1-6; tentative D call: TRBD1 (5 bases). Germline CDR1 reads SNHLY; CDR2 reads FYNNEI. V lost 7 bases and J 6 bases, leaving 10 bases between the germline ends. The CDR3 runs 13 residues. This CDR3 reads CASTTDSNSPLHF. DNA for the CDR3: TGTGCCAGCACCACAGACAGTAATTCACCCCTCCACTTT.

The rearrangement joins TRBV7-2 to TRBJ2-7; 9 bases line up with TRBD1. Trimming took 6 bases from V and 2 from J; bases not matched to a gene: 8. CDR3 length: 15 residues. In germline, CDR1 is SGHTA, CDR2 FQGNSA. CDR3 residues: CASSLPGQGTYEQYF. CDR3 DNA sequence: TGTGCCAGCAGTTTGCCGGGACAGGGAACCTACGAGCAGTACTTC. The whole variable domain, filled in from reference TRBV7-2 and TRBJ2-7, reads GAGVSQSPSNKVTEKGKDVELRCDPISGHTALYWYRQSLGQGLEFLIYFQGNSAPDKSGLPSDRFSAERTGGSVSTLTIQRTQQEDSAVYLCASSLPGQGTYEQYFGPGTRLTVT.

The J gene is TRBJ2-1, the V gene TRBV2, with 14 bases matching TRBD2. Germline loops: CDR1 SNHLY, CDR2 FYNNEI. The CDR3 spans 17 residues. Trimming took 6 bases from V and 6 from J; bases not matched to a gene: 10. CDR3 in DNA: TGTGCCAGCAGCACGACTAGCGGGAGGGCCGGCGCCAATGAGCAGTTCTTC. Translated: CASSTTSGRAGANEQFF.

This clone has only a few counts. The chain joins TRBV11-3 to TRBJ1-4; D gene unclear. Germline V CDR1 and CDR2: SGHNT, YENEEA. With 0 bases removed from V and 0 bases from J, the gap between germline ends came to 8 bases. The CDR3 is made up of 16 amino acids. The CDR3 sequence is CASSLDPGTTNEKLFF. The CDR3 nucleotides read TGTGCCAGCAGCTTAGATCCCGGGACAACTAATGAAAAACTGTTTTTT.

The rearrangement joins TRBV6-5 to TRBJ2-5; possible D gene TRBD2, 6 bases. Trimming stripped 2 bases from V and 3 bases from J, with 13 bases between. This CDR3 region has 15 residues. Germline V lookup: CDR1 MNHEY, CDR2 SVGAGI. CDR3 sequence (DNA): TGTGCCAGCAGTTACATCGCGGGGCCCAAAGAGACCCAGTACTTC. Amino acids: CASSYIAGPKETQYF.

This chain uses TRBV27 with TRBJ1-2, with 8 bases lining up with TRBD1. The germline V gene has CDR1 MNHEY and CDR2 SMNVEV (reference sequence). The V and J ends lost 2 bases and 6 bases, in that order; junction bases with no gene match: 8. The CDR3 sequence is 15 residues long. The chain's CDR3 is CASSLEFTGGNGYTF. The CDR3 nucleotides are TGTGCCAGCAGTTTAGAATTCACAGGGGGAAATGGCTACACCTTC.

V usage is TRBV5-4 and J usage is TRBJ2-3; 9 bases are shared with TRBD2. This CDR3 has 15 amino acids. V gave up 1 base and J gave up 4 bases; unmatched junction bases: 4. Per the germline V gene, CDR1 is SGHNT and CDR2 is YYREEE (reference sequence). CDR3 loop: CASSLTSGWADTQYF. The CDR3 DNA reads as TGTGCCAGCAGCTTGACTAGCGGGTGGGCAGATACGCAGTATTTT.

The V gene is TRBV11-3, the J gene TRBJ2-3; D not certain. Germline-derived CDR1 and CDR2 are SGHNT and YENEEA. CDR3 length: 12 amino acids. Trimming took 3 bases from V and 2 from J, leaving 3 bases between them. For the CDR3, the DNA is TGTGCCAGCAGCTTCCACACAGATACGCAGTATTTT. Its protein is CASSFHTDTQYF.

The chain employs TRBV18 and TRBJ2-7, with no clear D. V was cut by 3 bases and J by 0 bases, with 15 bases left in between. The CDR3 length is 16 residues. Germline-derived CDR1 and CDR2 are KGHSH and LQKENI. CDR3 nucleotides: TGTGCCAGCTCACCCCCCGGTTGGAGAGACTCCTACGAGCAGTACTTC. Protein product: CASSPPGWRDSYEQYF.

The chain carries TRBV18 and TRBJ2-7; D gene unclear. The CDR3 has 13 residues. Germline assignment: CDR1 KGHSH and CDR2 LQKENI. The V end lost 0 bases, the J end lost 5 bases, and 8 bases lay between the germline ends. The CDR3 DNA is TGTGCCAGCTCACCACCGGAGAATAACGAGCAGTACTTC. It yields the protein CASSPPENNEQYF.

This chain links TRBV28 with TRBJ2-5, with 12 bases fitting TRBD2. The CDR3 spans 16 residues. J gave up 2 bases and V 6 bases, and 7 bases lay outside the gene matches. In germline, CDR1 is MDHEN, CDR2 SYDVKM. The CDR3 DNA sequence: TGTGCCAGCAGGCCAGGAGGACTAGCGGGACAAGAGACCCAGTACTTC. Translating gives CASRPGGLAGQETQYF.

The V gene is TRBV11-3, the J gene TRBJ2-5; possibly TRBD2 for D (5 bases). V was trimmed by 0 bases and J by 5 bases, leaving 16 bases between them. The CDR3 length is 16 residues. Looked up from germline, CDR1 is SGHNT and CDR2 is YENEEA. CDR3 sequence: CASSLDRQGGSETQYF. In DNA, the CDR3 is TGTGCCAGCAGCTTAGACCGGCAAGGAGGCTCCGAGACCCAGTACTTC.

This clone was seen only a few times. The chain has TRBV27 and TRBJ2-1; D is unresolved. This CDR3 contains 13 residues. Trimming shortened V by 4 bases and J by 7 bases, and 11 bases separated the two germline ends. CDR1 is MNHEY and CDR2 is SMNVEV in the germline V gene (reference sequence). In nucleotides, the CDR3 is TGTGCCAGCAGTTCCCGAACAGATAATGAGCAGTTCTTC. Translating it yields CASSSRTDNEQFF.

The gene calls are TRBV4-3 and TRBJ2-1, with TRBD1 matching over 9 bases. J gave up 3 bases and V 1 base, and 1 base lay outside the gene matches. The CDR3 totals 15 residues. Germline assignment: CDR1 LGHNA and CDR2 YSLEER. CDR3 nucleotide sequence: TGCGCCAGCAGCCAAGCGGGACAGGGCTACAATGAGCAGTTCTTC. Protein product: CASSQAGQGYNEQFF.

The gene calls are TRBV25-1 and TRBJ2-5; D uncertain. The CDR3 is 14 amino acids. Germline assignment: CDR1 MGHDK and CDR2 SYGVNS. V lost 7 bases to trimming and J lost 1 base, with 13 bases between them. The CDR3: CASMATSGQETQYF. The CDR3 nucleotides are TGTGCCAGCATGGCGACGTCGGGCCAAGAGACCCAGTACTTC.

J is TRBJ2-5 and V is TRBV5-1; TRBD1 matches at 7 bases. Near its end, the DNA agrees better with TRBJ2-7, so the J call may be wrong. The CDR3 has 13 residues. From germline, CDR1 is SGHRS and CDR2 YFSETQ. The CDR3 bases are TGCGCCAGCAGCTTGGCCAGGGGGTACGAGCAGTACTTC. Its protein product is CASSLARGYEQYF.

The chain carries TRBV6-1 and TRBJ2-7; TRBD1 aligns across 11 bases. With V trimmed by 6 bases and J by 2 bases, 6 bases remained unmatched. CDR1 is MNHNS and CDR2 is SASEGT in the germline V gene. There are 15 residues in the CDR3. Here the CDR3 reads CASSTGTGGTYEQYF. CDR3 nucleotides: TGTGCCAGCAGCACCGGGACAGGGGGTACCTACGAGCAGTACTTC.

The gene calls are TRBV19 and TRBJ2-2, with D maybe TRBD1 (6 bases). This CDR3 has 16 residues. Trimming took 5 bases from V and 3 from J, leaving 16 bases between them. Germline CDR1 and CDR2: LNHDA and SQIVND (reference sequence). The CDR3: CASSPSGVTDTGELFF. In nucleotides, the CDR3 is TGTGCCAGTAGTCCGTCAGGGGTGACCGACACCGGGGAGCTGTTTTTT.

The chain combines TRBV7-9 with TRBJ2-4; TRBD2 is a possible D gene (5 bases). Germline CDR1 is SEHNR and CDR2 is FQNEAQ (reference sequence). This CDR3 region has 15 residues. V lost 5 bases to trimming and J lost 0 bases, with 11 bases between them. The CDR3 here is CASSQDEGAKNIQYF. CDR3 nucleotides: TGTGCCAGCAGCCAAGATGAGGGAGCCAAAAACATTCAGTACTTC. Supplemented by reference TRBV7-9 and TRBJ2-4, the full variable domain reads DTGVSQNPRHKITKRGQNVTFRCDPISEHNRLYWYRQTLGQGPEFLTYFQNEAQLEKSRLLSDRFSAERPKGSFSTLEIQRTEQGDSAMYLCASSQDEGAKNIQYFGAGTRLSVL.